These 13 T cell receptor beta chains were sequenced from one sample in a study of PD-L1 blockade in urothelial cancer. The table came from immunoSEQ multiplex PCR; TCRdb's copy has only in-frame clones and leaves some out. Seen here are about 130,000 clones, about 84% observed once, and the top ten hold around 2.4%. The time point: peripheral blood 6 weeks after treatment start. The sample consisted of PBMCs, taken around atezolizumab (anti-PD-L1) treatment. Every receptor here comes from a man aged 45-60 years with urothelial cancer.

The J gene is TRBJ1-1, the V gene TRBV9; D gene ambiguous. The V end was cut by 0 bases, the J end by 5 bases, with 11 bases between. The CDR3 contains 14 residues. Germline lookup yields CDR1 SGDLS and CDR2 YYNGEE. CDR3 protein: CASSVEPGRTEAFF. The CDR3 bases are TGTGCCAGCAGCGTAGAGCCGGGGAGGACTGAAGCTTTCTTT.

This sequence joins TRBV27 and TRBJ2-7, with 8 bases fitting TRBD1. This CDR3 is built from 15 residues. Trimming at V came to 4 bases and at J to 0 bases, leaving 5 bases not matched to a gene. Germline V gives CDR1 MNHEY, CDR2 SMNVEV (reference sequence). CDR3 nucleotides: TGTGCCAGCAGTTCCCCGGGACAGGCCTCCTACGAGCAGTACTTC. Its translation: CASSSPGQASYEQYF.

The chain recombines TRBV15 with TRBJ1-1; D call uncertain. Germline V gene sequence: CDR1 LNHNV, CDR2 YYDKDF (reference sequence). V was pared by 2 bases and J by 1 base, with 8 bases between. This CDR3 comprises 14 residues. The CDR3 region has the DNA TGTGCCACCAGCAGAAGTCGAGCGAACACTGAAGCTTTCTTT. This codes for CATSRSRANTEAFF.

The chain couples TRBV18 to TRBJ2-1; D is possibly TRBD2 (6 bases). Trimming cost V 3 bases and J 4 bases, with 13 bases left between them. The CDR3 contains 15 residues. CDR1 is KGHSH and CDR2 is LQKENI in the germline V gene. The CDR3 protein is CASSPAGTFYNEQFF. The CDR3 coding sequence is TGTGCCAGCTCACCTGCCGGGACTTTTTACAATGAGCAGTTCTTC.

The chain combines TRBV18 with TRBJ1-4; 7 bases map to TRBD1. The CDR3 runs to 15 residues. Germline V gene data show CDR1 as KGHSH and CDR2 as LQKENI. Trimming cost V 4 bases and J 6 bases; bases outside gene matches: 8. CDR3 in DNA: TGTGCCAGCTCACGGCTCCGGACAGGCGATGAAAAACTGTTTTTT. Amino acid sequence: CASSRLRTGDEKLFF.

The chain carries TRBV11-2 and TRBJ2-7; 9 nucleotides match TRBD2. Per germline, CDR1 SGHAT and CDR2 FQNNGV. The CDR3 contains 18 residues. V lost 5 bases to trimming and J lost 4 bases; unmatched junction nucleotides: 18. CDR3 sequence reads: CASSSRVAPSAGGYEQYF. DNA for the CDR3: TGTGCCAGCAGCAGCAGGGTAGCCCCATCTGCGGGAGGGTACGAGCAGTACTTC.

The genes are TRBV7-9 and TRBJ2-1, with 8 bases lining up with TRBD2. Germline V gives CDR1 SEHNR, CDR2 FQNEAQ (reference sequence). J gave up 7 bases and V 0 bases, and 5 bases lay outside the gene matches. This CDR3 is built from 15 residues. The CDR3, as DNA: TGTGCCAGCAGCTTAGCTAGCGGGGTTTATAATGAGCAGTTCTTC. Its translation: CASSLASGVYNEQFF.

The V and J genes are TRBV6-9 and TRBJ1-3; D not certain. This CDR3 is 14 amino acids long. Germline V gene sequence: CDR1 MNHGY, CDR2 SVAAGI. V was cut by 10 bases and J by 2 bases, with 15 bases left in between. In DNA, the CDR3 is TGTGCCACCGCCTGTGGGCTTACTGGAAACACCATATATTTT. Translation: CATACGLTGNTIYF.

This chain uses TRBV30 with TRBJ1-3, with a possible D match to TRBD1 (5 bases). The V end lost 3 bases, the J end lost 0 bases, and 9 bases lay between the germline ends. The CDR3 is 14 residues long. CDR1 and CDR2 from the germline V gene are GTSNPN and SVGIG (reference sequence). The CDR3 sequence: CAWRLGLSGNTIYF. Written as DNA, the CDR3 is TGTGCCTGGAGGCTGGGACTCTCTGGAAACACCATATATTTT.

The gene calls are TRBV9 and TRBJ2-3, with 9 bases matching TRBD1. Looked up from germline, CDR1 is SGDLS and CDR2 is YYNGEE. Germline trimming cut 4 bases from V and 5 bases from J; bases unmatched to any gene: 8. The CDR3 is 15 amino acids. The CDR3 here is CASSREQGAGDTQYF. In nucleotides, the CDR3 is TGTGCCAGCAGCAGGGAACAGGGGGCTGGAGATACGCAGTATTTT.

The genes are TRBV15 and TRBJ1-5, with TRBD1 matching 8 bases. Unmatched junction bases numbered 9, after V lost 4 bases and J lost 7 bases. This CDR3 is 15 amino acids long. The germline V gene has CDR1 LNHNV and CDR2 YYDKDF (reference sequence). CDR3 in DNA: TGTGCCACCAGCACTTCGGCAGGGGGCTGGCAGCCCCAGCATTTT. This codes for CATSTSAGGWQPQHF.

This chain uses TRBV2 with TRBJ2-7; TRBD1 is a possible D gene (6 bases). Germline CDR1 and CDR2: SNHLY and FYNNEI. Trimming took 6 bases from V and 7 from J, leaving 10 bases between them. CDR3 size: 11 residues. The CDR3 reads CASRYQGEQYF. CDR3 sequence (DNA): TGTGCCAGCAGGTACCAGGGGGAGCAGTACTTC.

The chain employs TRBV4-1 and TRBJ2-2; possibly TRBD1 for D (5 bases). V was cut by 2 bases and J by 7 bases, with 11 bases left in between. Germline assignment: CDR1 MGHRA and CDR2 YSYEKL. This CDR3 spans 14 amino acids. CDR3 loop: CASSQPMTVGELFF. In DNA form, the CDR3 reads TGCGCCAGCAGCCAACCAATGACAGTCGGGGAGCTGTTTTTT.